A single sample is the source of the 24 T cell receptor beta chains below, sequenced in a study of metastatic and nonmetastatic thyroid tumors (dated by TCRdb to the early 2020s). Receptors were amplified or captured by PCR. Instrument used: Illumina HiSeq 4000. TCRdb's own reprocessing of the public reads used fastp at Q25 and MiXCR and kept productive beta chains. The sample profile shows tens of thousands of clones; roughly 18% of them were found once. The top ten hold 13% of the sample. None of the patients had been given any treatment before thyroid surgery. The sequenced material came from blood. These receptors came from a female donor with papillary thyroid cancer or a benign thyroid nodule (not recorded which). Some clones in this sample may be carry-over from other donors' samples.

This clone has ten or more counts. This chain connects TRBV27 to TRBJ2-7, with 8 bases identical to TRBD1. The CDR3 length is 15 residues. Germline values: CDR1 MNHEY, CDR2 SMNVEV (reference sequence). Germline trimming cut 4 bases from V and 2 bases from J; bases unmatched to any gene: 7. CDR3 loop: CASSSLRGLTYEQYF. CDR3 DNA sequence: TGTGCCAGCAGTTCCCTCAGGGGGCTTACCTACGAGCAGTACTTC.

J is TRBJ2-1 and V is TRBV28, with 10 bases fitting TRBD1. Per germline, CDR1 MDHEN and CDR2 SYDVKM. Germline trimming cut 6 bases from V and 8 bases from J; bases unmatched to any gene: 4. The CDR3 consists of 13 residues. DNA of the CDR3: TGTGCCAGCAGGGGGACAGGGGTCTATGAGCAGTTCTTC. Its protein product is CASRGTGVYEQFF.

This clone was observed at least ten times. This sequence joins TRBV24-1 and TRBJ2-1; 8 bases map to TRBD2. In germline, CDR1 is KGHDR, CDR2 SFDVKD. CDR3 length: 15 amino acids. V gave up 7 bases and J gave up 5 bases; unmatched junction bases: 9. This chain's CDR3 is CATSGGGLDNNEQFF. The DNA for the CDR3 is TGTGCCACCAGCGGGGGGGGACTAGATAACAATGAGCAGTTCTTC.

In this sample, this clone turned up many times. The rearrangement links TRBV5-4 to TRBJ1-4; 7 nucleotides line up with TRBD1. This CDR3 is built from 18 residues. The J segment lost 8 bases and the V segment lost 3 bases, leaving 19 bases of the junction unmatched. Looked up from germline, CDR1 is SGHNT and CDR2 is YYREEE (reference sequence). The CDR3 nucleotides are TGTGCCAGCAGCTCCGTACCGACAGGGACAGCCCCTCGGGAAAAACTGTTTTTT. Amino acid sequence: CASSSVPTGTAPREKLFF.

This clone was seen at least ten times. The rearrangement joins TRBV9 to TRBJ1-3, with 9 bases identical to TRBD1. The germline V gene encodes CDR1 SGDLS and CDR2 YYNGEE. The V segment lost 4 bases and the J segment 9 bases; nucleotides outside the gene matches: 8. This CDR3 region has 14 residues. The CDR3 region is CASSFRDREGTIYF. As DNA, the CDR3 is TGTGCCAGCAGCTTCCGGGACAGGGAGGGCACCATATATTTT.

In its sample, this clone was seen many times. The chain couples TRBV24-1 to TRBJ2-1, with D unclear. This CDR3 has 13 residues. The ends were cut back, 0 bases at V and 8 bases at J, with 7 bases in the middle. From germline, CDR1 is KGHDR and CDR2 SFDVKD. The CDR3 sequence is CATSDLGVDEQFF. The CDR3 coding sequence is TGTGCCACCAGTGATTTGGGGGTGGATGAGCAGTTCTTC.

This clone was seen repeatedly, ten times or more. This sequence joins TRBV6-5 and TRBJ2-7; no definite D call. The V and J ends lost 2 bases and 5 bases respectively, with 13 bases between them. Looked up from germline, CDR1 is MNHEY and CDR2 is SVGAGI. This CDR3 region has 14 residues. The CDR3 coding sequence is TGTGCCAGCAGTTACGGCATGGGTCAGGACGAGCAGTACTTC. This codes for CASSYGMGQDEQYF.

This clone was counted at least ten times. Other DNA sequences in this sample translate to the same CDR3. The chain links TRBV9 to TRBJ1-2; 11 bases line up with TRBD1. J gave up 4 bases and V 4 bases, and 12 bases lay outside the gene matches. This CDR3 is built from 17 residues. CDR1 and CDR2 from the germline V gene are SGDLS and YYNGEE. The CDR3: CASSPRTGGPIIYGYTF. Here the CDR3 DNA reads TGTGCCAGCAGCCCCCGGACAGGGGGCCCAATTATCTATGGCTACACCTTC.

This clone showed up just a few times. This sequence joins TRBV11-2 and TRBJ2-1, with a weak D call TRBD2 (6 bases). This CDR3 has 15 amino acids. Trimming cost V 3 bases and J 8 bases, with 17 bases left between them. Germline V gene lookup returns CDR1 SGHAT and CDR2 FQNNGV. CDR3 in amino acids: CASSFELAAVDEQFF. CDR3 coding DNA: TGTGCCAGCAGCTTCGAACTAGCAGCGGTCGATGAGCAGTTCTTC.

On this clone: This sequence may be a read error, since a much larger clone differs from it by one base. The V gene is TRBV7-7, the J gene TRBJ2-1; no clear D gene. Looked up from germline, CDR1 is SSHAT and CDR2 is FNYEAQ (reference sequence). There are 13 residues in the CDR3. CDR3 sequence reads: CASSLEPINEQFF. CDR3 coding DNA: TGTGCTAGCAGCTTAGAACCCATCAATGAGCAGTTCTTC.

There are many counts of this clone. V is TRBV6-6 and J is TRBJ2-7; the match to TRBD1 covers 8 bases. CDR1 and CDR2 (germline): MNHNY, SVGAGI (reference sequence). The CDR3 totals 15 residues. The V segment lost 0 bases and the J segment 5 bases; nucleotides outside the gene matches: 6. For the CDR3, the DNA is TGTGCCAGCAGTTACTCGAGCCAGGGGGCGGACGAGCAGTACTTC. Translating it yields CASSYSSQGADEQYF.

This clone came up a few times. CDR3 in DNA: TGTGCCAGCAGCTTGGCCGGAAACTGGGCCTACGAGCAGTACTTC. Translation gives CASSLAGNWAYEQYF. The chain links TRBV5-4 to TRBJ2-7, with unresolved D. This CDR3 region has 15 residues. Germline CDR1 is SGHNT and CDR2 is YYREEE (reference sequence). V was clipped by 0 bases and J by 2 bases, with 12 bases between them.

This clone was observed at least ten times. The chain's CDR3 is CASSPIGQETQYF. CDR3 bases: TGTGCCAGCTCACCAATAGGGCAAGAGACCCAGTACTTC. This sequence joins TRBV18 and TRBJ2-5; D is unresolved. The CDR3 totals 13 residues. V was cut by 2 bases and J by 2 bases, with 6 bases left in between. Germline CDR1 is KGHSH and CDR2 is LQKENI.

This clone has a count of ten or more. The genes are TRBV9 and TRBJ2-3, with D perhaps TRBD1 or TRBD2 (5 bases each). Trimming took 3 bases from V and 2 from J, leaving 13 bases between them. The CDR3 totals 15 residues. Per germline, CDR1 SGDLS and CDR2 YYNGEE. CDR3 protein: CASSAGDPLTDTQYF. Written as DNA, the CDR3 is TGTGCCAGCAGCGCCGGGGACCCGCTCACAGATACGCAGTATTTT.

This clone was detected ten times or more. This rearrangement joins TRBV18 to TRBJ2-3; 11 bases match TRBD2. V lost 6 bases, J lost 2 bases, and 19 bases stayed unmatched. This CDR3 spans 20 amino acids. Germline CDR1 is KGHSH and CDR2 is LQKENI. As DNA, the CDR3 is TGTGCCAGCTCGCTGCCGGGACTAGCGGAGAAACCACTATCCACAGATACGCAGTATTTT. Residues: CASSLPGLAEKPLSTDTQYF.

This clone was seen repeatedly, ten times or more. V gene TRBV9 combines with J gene TRBJ2-1; D not certain. The CDR3 has 11 amino acids. V lost 7 bases and J 6 bases, leaving 8 bases between the germline ends. Germline CDR1 and CDR2: SGDLS and YYNGEE. CDR3 nucleotide sequence: TGTGCCAGCCAAGGGTCCAATGAGCAGTTCTTC. It translates to CASQGSNEQFF.

The rearrangement joins TRBV20-1 to TRBJ2-7, with D unresolved. Trimming took 6 bases from V and 1 from J, leaving 37 bases between them. The CDR3 totals 21 residues. Germline-derived CDR1 and CDR2 are DFQATT and SNEGSKA (reference sequence). This CDR3 reads CSATDTDADRSVLALSYEQYF. The CDR3 bases are TGCAGTGCAACAGACACCGACGCGGACCGCTCAGTGTTAGCCCTTTCCTACGAGCAGTACTTC.

This clone was seen repeatedly, ten times or more. The sample carries other DNA sequences with the same CDR3. The chain couples TRBV10-2 to TRBJ2-3; D uncertain. The CDR3 contains 14 residues. Trimming took 11 bases from V and 3 from J, leaving 18 bases between them. The germline V gene has CDR1 WSHSY and CDR2 SAAADI. CDR3 region: CAGAPTSKTDTQYF. CDR3 DNA: TGCGCCGGCGCGCCAACCTCGAAAACAGATACGCAGTATTTT.

For this clone: A read error is possible here, since a much larger clone lies one base away. In the same sample, other DNA sequences code for this CDR3. The chain couples TRBV12-3 or TRBV12-4 to TRBJ2-5; 7 bases are shared with TRBD2. There are 13 residues in the CDR3. The CDR3 coding sequence is TGTGCCAGCAGTTTGGGGGGGTCAGAGACACAGTACTTC. Amino acids: CASSLGGSETQYF.

This clone was seen many times. The CDR3 is CASSPPSGAEAFF. Here the CDR3 DNA reads TGTGCCAGCTCACCACCGTCGGGGGCGGAAGCTTTCTTT. This chain joins TRBV18 and TRBJ1-1; a possible D gene is TRBD1 (6 bases). Trimming cost V 0 bases and J 8 bases, with 10 bases left between them. Germline loops: CDR1 KGHSH, CDR2 LQKENI. The CDR3 consists of 13 residues.

In its sample, this clone was seen many times. The J gene is TRBJ2-2, the V gene TRBV24-1; no reliable D call. The CDR3 loop spans 13 amino acids. Germline V CDR1 and CDR2: KGHDR, SFDVKD. Trimming took off 0 bases at V and 6 bases at J, with 4 bases between the two ends. The CDR3 coding sequence is TGTGCCACCAGTGATTTGAAGCCCGGGGAGCTGTTTTTT. This gives the protein CATSDLKPGELFF.

J is TRBJ1-5 and V is TRBV20-1; no reliable D call. This CDR3 region has 12 residues. The germline V gene encodes CDR1 DFQATT and CDR2 SNEGSKA (reference sequence). With 2 bases removed from V and 0 bases from J, the gap between germline ends came to 2 bases. CDR3 DNA: TGCAGTGCTAGATATAGCAATCAGCCCCAGCATTTT. It is translated as CSARYSNQPQHF.

The sample holds many counts of this clone. CDR3 in amino acids: CASGRTSGSGDNEQFF. CDR3 sequence (DNA): TGTGCTAGTGGACGGACTAGCGGGAGTGGCGACAATGAGCAGTTCTTC. The chain couples TRBV12-5 to TRBJ2-1; 13 nucleotides line up with TRBD2. This CDR3 comprises 16 residues. Germline V CDR1 and CDR2: LGHNT, FRNRAP. Losses at the gene ends were 6 bases for V and 5 bases for J; bases not matched to a gene: 7.

The chain has TRBV5-1 and TRBJ2-1; TRBD2 matches at 7 bases. Trimming at V came to 8 bases and at J to 4 bases, leaving 15 bases not matched to a gene. CDR1 and CDR2 (germline): SGHRS, YFSETQ. The CDR3 has 16 residues. CDR3 nucleotide sequence: TGCGCCAGAACTTCACCTAGCGGAGACTCATACAATGAGCAGTTCTTC. Its protein is CARTSPSGDSYNEQFF.